This TCR beta chain stems from a study of response to subunit inactivated influenza vaccine. Broader study findings: Authors suggested seasonal influenza vaccinations each recruit few new T cells.

The CDR3 covers 13 residues. V was clipped by 4 bases and J by 0 bases, with 4 bases between them. In germline, CDR1 is WSHSY, CDR2 SAAADI. As for this clonotype: Antigen unknown.

TCRdb used MiXCR to reprocess the RT-PCR reads, holding one entry per CDR3 protein. There are 200,000 to 250,000 distinct CDR3 sequences in the sample; 12% occur only once, and approximately 8.3% lies in the top ten. The V and J genes are TRBV10-2 and TRBJ1-5; no firm D call. The sample in question was non-naive T cells sorted from PBMCs, obtained 14 to 15 days before vaccination. This TCR came from a man aged 45-65 years who received an inactivated influenza vaccine. CDR3 in amino acids: CASSVNSNQPQHF. CDR3 DNA: TGCGCCAGCAGTGTAAATAGCAATCAGCCCCAGCATTTT.